This T cell receptor beta chain stems from a study of radiotherapy plus CTLA-4 blockade in lung cancer (dated by TCRdb to 2017 to 2018). About the study as a whole: Among the enrolled patients, roughly 19% had an objective response, and about 30% reached disease control. Findings and caveats that apply to the study as a whole: Increased serum interferon-beta after radiation, together with early dynamic changes in blood T cell clones, were reported to be the strongest predictors of response. After treatment with radiotherapy and ipilimumab, TCR clones that came from tumors expanded in the peripheral blood.

The study tested focal radiation therapy combined with CTLA-4 blockade (ipilimumab) in patients with chemo-refractory metastatic non-small-cell lung cancer. Library prep was done by the immunoSEQ multiplex PCR assay. Drawn from immuneACCESS, this table holds only the in-frame rearrangements with V and J called that TCRdb kept. Clones are partly lost; checked studies trace under half to an unresolved V gene and leave the rest unexplained. For this sample there are about 38,000 clones; approximately 86% appear just once. Jointly, the top ten make up roughly 23% of the sample. The CDR3 has 15 amino acids, counting the end cysteine and phenylalanine. Only the CDR3 portion is preserved as DNA: 45 bases, with reading frame beginning at the first base. V and J are truncated by 7 bases and 6 bases respectively, leaving an intervening sequence of 20 bases. CDR1 and CDR2 were assigned from the germline V gene as MNHNS and SASEGT.

Remarks on this clone: Its recognized antigen is unknown. There are no base qualities to consult, and no much larger clone falls within one base.

Sample: peripheral blood, taken from a patient treated with radiotherapy plus ipilimumab. This TCR was sampled from a human donor with non-small cell lung cancer whose response to radiotherapy plus ipilimumab could not be evaluated. Recombination linked TRBV6-1 to TRBJ2-3; possibly the D gene is TRBD2, per 7 matching bases. The nucleotide sequence reads TGTGCCAGCACCGAGCGGGGAGCAGGGGCGGATACGCAGTATTTT. It specifies CASTERGAGADTQYF.